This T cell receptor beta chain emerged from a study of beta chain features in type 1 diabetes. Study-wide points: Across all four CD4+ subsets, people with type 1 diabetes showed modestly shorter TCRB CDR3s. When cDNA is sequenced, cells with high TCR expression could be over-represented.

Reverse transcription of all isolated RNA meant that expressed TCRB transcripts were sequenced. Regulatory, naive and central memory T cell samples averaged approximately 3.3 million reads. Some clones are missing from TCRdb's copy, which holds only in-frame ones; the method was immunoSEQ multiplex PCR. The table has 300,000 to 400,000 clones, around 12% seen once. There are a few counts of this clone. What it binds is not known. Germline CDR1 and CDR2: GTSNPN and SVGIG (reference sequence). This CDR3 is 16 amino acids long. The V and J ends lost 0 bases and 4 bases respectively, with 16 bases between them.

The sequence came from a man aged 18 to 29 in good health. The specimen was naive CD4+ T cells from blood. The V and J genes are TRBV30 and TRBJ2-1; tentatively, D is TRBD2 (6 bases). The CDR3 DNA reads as TGTGCCTGGAGTGTTAAGAGGCTAGCGCGGTACAATGAGCAGTTCTTC. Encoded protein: CAWSVKRLARYNEQFF.